These 30 T cell receptor beta chains were all obtained from the same sample, sequenced in a study of blood T cells in healthy people across ages. A second PCR of about 7 to 11 cycles used a sample-barcoded 5' primer and a J-beta primer mix. TCRdb re-analysed the 5' RACE reads in MiXCR, keeping a single row per CDR3 protein. This sample has approximately 800,000 distinct CDR3 sequences, with around 36% found just once. Sequencing was carried out using blood. These receptors came from a man aged 18 to 35 in good health.

This clonotype was counted between two and nine times. The rearrangement uses TRBV6-1 and TRBJ2-3, with 11 nucleotides matching TRBD2. Germline trimming cut 5 bases from V and 4 bases from J; bases unmatched to any gene: 8. The CDR3 is made up of 16 amino acids. CDR1 is MNHNS and CDR2 is SASEGT in the germline V gene. The CDR3 bases are TGTGCCAGCAGTAACCTAGCGGGGGGCCACCCAGATACGCAGTATTTT. It codes for CASSNLAGGHPDTQYF.

The chain recombines TRBV10-3 with TRBJ2-2; 8 nucleotides line up with TRBD1. The V gene end was trimmed by 2 bases and the J gene end by 5 bases; junction bases not matched to a gene: 7. CDR3 length equals 16 residues. Per germline, CDR1 ENHRY and CDR2 SYGVKD. CDR3 sequence (DNA): TGTGCCATCAGTGAGCCGAGGACAGGGAGGACCGGGGAGCTGTTTTTT. Protein: CAISEPRTGRTGELFF.

This clonotype was seen more than once but under ten times. V usage is TRBV5-6 and J usage is TRBJ2-1, with no clear D. The J call may be wrong; the DNA end is better matched by TRBJ2-7. Germline V gives CDR1 SGHDT, CDR2 YYEEEE. The length of the CDR3 is 14 residues. In DNA form, the CDR3 reads TGTGCCAGCAGCCCCCGGAGTCCCTACAATGAGCAGTACTTC. The encoded protein is CASSPRSPYNEQYF.

The chain recombines TRBV12-3 or TRBV12-4 with TRBJ1-1, with unresolved D. Trimming pared 2 bases from V and 0 bases from J, leaving 19 bases between. The CDR3 length is 18 residues. CDR3 DNA: TGTGCCAGCAGTTTACGGAGCGCCCAATCCCTTATGAACACTGAAGCTTTCTTT. This translates into CASSLRSAQSLMNTEAFF.

This clonotype came up many times. V gene TRBV12-3 or TRBV12-4 combines with J gene TRBJ2-1, with D perhaps being TRBD1 or TRBD2 (5 bases each). The CDR3 length is 14 residues. V was pared by 7 bases and J by 8 bases, with 18 bases between. The CDR3 region is CASIGDPTLDEQFF. CDR3 in DNA: TGTGCCAGCATAGGGGACCCCACACTCGATGAGCAGTTCTTC.

The chain carries TRBV18 and TRBJ1-1; D gene unclear. This CDR3 has 16 residues. Germline values: CDR1 KGHSH, CDR2 LQKENI. V was pared by 3 bases and J by 1 base, with 15 bases between. The CDR3: CASSPGAFHPNTEAFF. The CDR3 coding sequence is TGTGCCAGCTCACCGGGAGCCTTTCACCCGAACACTGAAGCTTTCTTT.

CDR3 bases: TGCGCCAGCAGCCAAGAAACGAGGGAAGGAGGCTACACCTTC. Protein: CASSQETREGGYTF. The chain combines TRBV4-3 with TRBJ1-2, with D uncertain. V was trimmed by 0 bases and J by 8 bases, leaving 13 bases between them. The germline V gene has CDR1 LGHNA and CDR2 YSLEER. This CDR3 is built from 14 residues.

The gene calls are TRBV20-1 and TRBJ1-5; D might be TRBD1 (6 bases). The V and J ends lost 1 base and 5 bases respectively, with 12 bases between them. CDR1 is DFQATT and CDR2 is SNEGSKA in the germline V gene (reference sequence). The CDR3 covers 14 residues. The CDR3 region is CSARGGAVDQPQHF. In nucleotides, the CDR3 is TGCAGTGCTAGAGGGGGGGCCGTTGATCAGCCCCAGCATTTT.

This clonotype was picked up many times. This chain connects TRBV2 to TRBJ2-1; 8 bases line up with TRBD2. The CDR3 is 15 residues long. Germline CDR1 is SNHLY and CDR2 is FYNNEI. The V segment lost 5 bases and the J segment 6 bases; nucleotides outside the gene matches: 9. The CDR3 DNA reads TGTGCCAGCAGTTTAGGTACGGGGGGGCTCAATGAGCAGTTCTTC. This encodes CASSLGTGGLNEQFF. The complete variable domain, with remaining parts taken from reference TRBV2 and TRBJ2-1, reads EPEVTQTPSHQVTQMGQEVILRCVPISNHLYFYWYRQILGQKVEFLVSFYNNEISEKSEIFDDQFSVERPDGSNFTLKIRSTKLEDSAMYFCASSLGTGGLNEQFFGPGTRLTVL.

V is TRBV5-1 and J is TRBJ1-1, with a tentative D call TRBD1 (5 bases). The CDR3 contains 14 residues. The ends were cut back, 4 bases at V and 1 base at J, with 11 bases in the middle. Germline-derived CDR1 and CDR2 are SGHRS and YFSETQ. The CDR3 nucleotides are TGCGCCAGCAGCACCGCCGGGGGGAACACTGAAGCTTTCTTT. Its protein product is CASSTAGGNTEAFF. The full variable domain, completed using reference TRBV5-1 and TRBJ1-1, is KAGVTQTPRYLIKTRGQQVTLSCSPISGHRSVSWYQQTPGQGLQFLFEYFSETQRNKGNFPGRFSGRQFSNSRSEMNVSTLELGDSALYLCASSTAGGNTEAFFGQGTRLTVV.

J is TRBJ2-1 and V is TRBV11-2; TRBD1 aligns across 8 bases. V was pared by 1 base and J by 4 bases, with 3 bases of the junction left unmatched. This CDR3 has 15 amino acids. Looked up from germline, CDR1 is SGHAT and CDR2 is FQNNGV. CDR3 region: CASSLGQGRYNEQFF. The CDR3 bases are TGTGCCAGCAGCTTAGGACAGGGGAGGTACAATGAGCAGTTCTTC.

This clonotype came up a few times. This chain uses TRBV20-1 with TRBJ2-1; 7 bases map to TRBD2. CDR1 is DFQATT, CDR2 SNEGSKA, per germline (reference sequence). The CDR3 contains 14 residues. The trim removed 3 bases at V and 7 bases at J, leaving 9 bases unmatched. In DNA form, the CDR3 reads TGCAGTGCTAGTATTTTGGAGGGAGGGAATGAGCAGTTCTTC. This gives the protein CSASILEGGNEQFF.

The chain links TRBV12-3 or TRBV12-4 to TRBJ2-1; a weak D match, TRBD2 (6 bases). Trimming took off 6 bases at V and 7 bases at J, with 22 bases between the two ends. The CDR3 runs to 16 residues. The CDR3 spells CASSPPRGVTWNEQFF. The DNA of the CDR3 is TGTGCCAGCAGCCCCCCGCGGGGAGTTACCTGGAATGAGCAGTTCTTC.

There are many counts of this clonotype. The gene calls are TRBV4-3 and TRBJ1-2; D remains ambiguous. Germline CDR1 is LGHNA and CDR2 is YSLEER. The CDR3 is made up of 13 amino acids. V was trimmed by 4 bases and J by 8 bases, leaving 14 bases between them. CDR3 sequence: CASSPSEGWGYTF. In DNA form, the CDR3 reads TGCGCCAGCAGCCCTTCGGAGGGCTGGGGCTACACCTTC.

The rearrangement joins TRBV29-1 to TRBJ2-3; maybe TRBD1 (6 bases). Per the germline V gene, CDR1 is SQVTM and CDR2 is ANQGSEA. The germline V and J ends were trimmed by 7 bases and 0 bases, with 11 bases remaining between them. The CDR3 runs 13 residues. CDR3 protein: CSGDILSTDTQYF. In nucleotides, the CDR3 is TGCAGCGGGGACATATTAAGCACAGATACGCAGTATTTT.

This clonotype has just a few counts. The chain couples TRBV2 to TRBJ2-5, with 8 positions matching TRBD2. With V trimmed by 3 bases and J by 1 base, 4 bases remained unmatched. Per the germline V gene, CDR1 is SNHLY and CDR2 is FYNNEI. This CDR3 contains 15 residues. The CDR3 DNA sequence: TGTGCCAGCAGTGATCCGGGGGGGGTCCAAGAGACCCAGTACTTC. Its translation is CASSDPGGVQETQYF.

This clonotype was found a few times. This chain uses TRBV7-9 with TRBJ1-6; D is possibly TRBD1 (5 bases). Trimming cost V 1 base and J 13 bases, with 14 bases left between them. The CDR3 spans 14 residues. Germline V gene data show CDR1 as SEHNR and CDR2 as FQNEAQ (reference sequence). CDR3 in DNA: TGTGCCAGCAGCTTAGTTGGGACCATCGGGCCCCTCCACTTT. It translates to CASSLVGTIGPLHF.

The chain joins TRBV12-3 or TRBV12-4 to TRBJ2-3; the D gene is possibly TRBD1 (6 bases). The V end was cut by 5 bases, the J end by 3 bases, with 18 bases between. There are 16 residues in the CDR3. In DNA form, the CDR3 reads TGTGCCAGCAGTCTTTACTCCGACAGGTCGACAGATACGCAGTATTTT. This gives the protein CASSLYSDRSTDTQYF.

Details on this clonotype: Given a much more abundant clone one base away, this may be a read error. The V and J genes are TRBV12-3 or TRBV12-4 and TRBJ2-3; D uncertain. Trimming removed 5 bases from V and 6 bases from J, with 12 bases in between. The CDR3 sequence is 13 residues long. Here the CDR3 DNA reads TGTGCCAGCAGTCTTGGGGATCTGGATACGCAGTATTTT. This translates into CASSLGDLDTQYF.

In this sample, this clonotype turned up many times. The V gene is TRBV20-1, the J gene TRBJ2-1; no clear D gene. CDR3 size: 12 residues. Germline CDR1 is DFQATT and CDR2 is SNEGSKA (reference sequence). V lost 2 bases to trimming and J lost 7 bases, with 9 bases between them. CDR3 bases: TGCAGTGCTAGAATAGGGAATAATGAGCAGTTCTTC. It specifies CSARIGNNEQFF.

The CDR3 region is CASSPTGTGGYTEQYF. CDR3 DNA sequence: TGTGCCAGCAGTCCGACCGGGACAGGGGGTTATACGGAGCAGTACTTC. The J gene is TRBJ2-7, the V gene TRBV28, with 11 positions matching TRBD1. V trimming: 5 bases; J trimming: 7 bases; junction bases outside the gene matches: 13. CDR3 length: 16 amino acids. Germline values: CDR1 MDHEN, CDR2 SYDVKM.

There are a few counts of this clonotype. The rearrangement joins TRBV4-3 to TRBJ1-2; D is unresolved. The germline V and J ends were trimmed by 0 bases and 0 bases, with 14 bases remaining between them. Germline CDR1 and CDR2: LGHNA and YSLEER. This CDR3 has 17 amino acids. In DNA form, the CDR3 reads TGCGCCAGCAGCCAAGATAGCGGCTCCCCAGCTAACTATGGCTACACCTTC. Translating it yields CASSQDSGSPANYGYTF.

The sample holds many counts of this clonotype. This rearrangement joins TRBV20-1 to TRBJ2-3, with D possibly matching TRBD2 (6 bases). The CDR3 extends over 15 amino acids. CDR1 is DFQATT and CDR2 is SNEGSKA in the germline V gene (reference sequence). V shed 1 base and J shed 5 bases, with 16 bases lying between them. The DNA of the CDR3 is TGCAGTGCTAGAGGCAAGCGGGCCGCCGAAGATACGCAGTATTTT. Its protein product is CSARGKRAAEDTQYF.

This clonotype came up a few times. The CDR3 protein is CASSLLQGRRGGYEQYF. Written as DNA, the CDR3 is TGTGCCAGCAGTTTGCTGCAGGGACGGAGGGGCGGCTACGAGCAGTACTTC. V usage is TRBV28 and J usage is TRBJ2-7, with D possibly being TRBD2 (6 bases). The CDR3 loop spans 17 amino acids. Trimming stripped 3 bases from V and 3 bases from J, with 21 bases between. Germline loops: CDR1 MDHEN, CDR2 SYDVKM.

V is TRBV4-1 and J is TRBJ2-1; D is ambiguous. Matching the DNA end better, TRBJ2-7 makes the J call doubtful. The CDR3 spans 16 residues. Looked up from germline, CDR1 is MGHRA and CDR2 is YSYEKL. CDR3 region: CASSQVSRSQNNEQYF. For the CDR3, the DNA is TGCGCCAGCAGCCAAGTGAGTCGAAGCCAAAACAATGAGCAGTACTTC.

This clonotype was detected ten times or more. The chain combines TRBV4-2 with TRBJ2-1; TRBD2 is a possible D gene (7 bases). CDR3 length: 13 amino acids. Looked up from germline, CDR1 is LGHNA and CDR2 is YNFKEQ. Trimming removed 5 bases from V and 10 bases from J, with 15 bases in between. CDR3 loop: CASSFPGGLEQFF. Here the CDR3 DNA reads TGTGCCAGCAGCTTCCCGGGGGGCCTCGAGCAGTTCTTC.

This clonotype was detected once. The V gene is TRBV20-1, the J gene TRBJ2-7; tentative D call: TRBD2 (6 bases). The CDR3 spans 13 residues. Deletions cut 3 bases from V and 7 bases from J, with 16 bases between. Germline V gene sequence: CDR1 DFQATT, CDR2 SNEGSKA (reference sequence). CDR3 DNA sequence: TGCAGTGCTAGTCGGACTATTTACAATGAGCAGTACTTC. Translated: CSASRTIYNEQYF.

This clonotype occurred a few times. The gene calls are TRBV7-6 and TRBJ2-5; 9 nucleotides match TRBD2. The CDR3 sequence is 16 residues long. With V trimmed by 2 bases and J by 1 base, 5 bases remained unmatched. Germline lookup yields CDR1 SGHVS and CDR2 FNYEAQ. This CDR3 is CASSLNSGGSQETQYF. The CDR3 nucleotides are TGTGCCAGCAGCTTAAATAGCGGGGGATCCCAAGAGACCCAGTACTTC.

The chain links TRBV20-1 to TRBJ2-3; 9 bases match TRBD2. The germline V gene has CDR1 DFQATT and CDR2 SNEGSKA (reference sequence). There are 15 residues in the CDR3. Losses at the gene ends were 5 bases for V and 1 base for J; bases not matched to a gene: 7. CDR3 DNA sequence: TGCAGTGCTGGGGGGCAGCGGGGGGGCACAGATACGCAGTATTTT. Its translation: CSAGGQRGGTDTQYF.

The chain couples TRBV4-1 to TRBJ2-3; D might be TRBD1 or TRBD2, each matching 6 bases. The CDR3 length is 17 residues. CDR1 is MGHRA and CDR2 is YSYEKL in the germline V gene. The V gene lost 5 bases and the J gene lost 0 bases, with 18 bases spanning the gap. The CDR3 region has the DNA TGCGCCAGCAGCAAAAGGGGGGCCACGGCTAGCACAGATACGCAGTATTTT. This sequence encodes CASSKRGATASTDTQYF.